Below, 23 T cell receptor beta chains from the same sample are listed, as sequenced in a study of cytomegalovirus exposure and HLA in healthy donors. Both 60 Vbeta primers and 13 Jbeta primers went into the PCR. Only in-frame clones appear in the TCRdb table, and some are missing; sequencing was by immunoSEQ multiplex PCR. The repertoire includes around 200,000 clones, 82% of them detected once, and approximately 0.74% sits in the top ten. The sample taken for sequencing was PBMCs. Receptors originate from a woman aged 18-30 years in good health and CMV-seronegative.

This chain joins TRBV13 and TRBJ2-3, with TRBD2 identical over 8 bases. Germline loops: CDR1 PRHDT, CDR2 FYEKMQ (reference sequence). This CDR3 comprises 17 residues. V lost 4 bases and J lost 1; bases outside the gene matches: 10. The CDR3 DNA is TGTGCCAGCAGCTCCCCCGACACTAGCGGAGGCACAGATACGCAGTATTTT. Amino acid sequence: CASSSPDTSGGTDTQYF. Filled out from reference TRBV13 and TRBJ2-3, the complete variable domain reads AAGVIQSPRHLIKEKRETATLKCYPIPRHDTVYWYQQGPGQDPQFLISFYEKMQSDKGSIPDRFSAQQFSDYHSELNMSSLELGDSALYFCASSSPDTSGGTDTQYFGPGTRLTVL.

J is TRBJ2-3 and V is TRBV30; 7 bases align to TRBD2. Looked up from germline, CDR1 is GTSNPN and CDR2 is SVGIG (reference sequence). The trim removed 4 bases at V and 2 bases at J, leaving 12 bases unmatched. CDR3 size: 16 residues. The CDR3 bases are TGTGCCTGGACCTCGTGGCTAGCGGCTACCACAGATACGCAGTATTTT. It codes for CAWTSWLAATTDTQYF.

The genes are TRBV5-1 and TRBJ2-5, with D hard to call. With 0 bases removed from V and 2 bases from J, the gap between germline ends came to 8 bases. The CDR3 has 14 residues. CDR1 and CDR2 (germline): SGHRS, YFSETQ. The DNA of the CDR3 is TGCGCCAGCAGCTTGGGAAACTCGCAAGAGACCCAGTACTTC. Its protein product is CASSLGNSQETQYF.

The chain carries TRBV28 and TRBJ1-1; the match to TRBD1 covers 8 bases. Germline V gene lookup returns CDR1 MDHEN and CDR2 SYDVKM. Trimming removed 8 bases from V and 1 base from J; junction bases left unmatched: 12. The CDR3 length is 16 residues. In nucleotides, the CDR3 is TGTGCCAGCCTTACACTAGGGACAGGCGGGAACACTGAAGCTTTCTTT. It is translated as CASLTLGTGGNTEAFF. Using reference TRBV28 and TRBJ1-1 for the parts outside the CDR3, the full variable domain is DVKVTQSSRYLVKRTGEKVFLECVQDMDHENMFWYRQDPGLGLRLIYFSYDVKMKEKGDIPEGYSVSREKKERFSLILESASTNQTSMYLCASLTLGTGGNTEAFFGQGTRLTVV.

The rearrangement joins TRBV6-1 to TRBJ2-5; TRBD2 aligns across 7 bases. The germline CDR1 and CDR2 sequences are MNHNS and SASEGT. CDR3 length: 15 amino acids. Trimming removed 11 bases from V and 3 bases from J; junction bases left unmatched: 15. CDR3 in amino acids: CAHKGGGGGKETQYF. The DNA of the CDR3 is TGTGCCCACAAGGGAGGAGGCGGGGGAAAAGAGACCCAGTACTTC.

The V and J genes are TRBV5-1 and TRBJ2-2; no definite D call. V lost 1 base, J lost 5 bases, and 6 bases lay in between. Germline CDR1 SGHRS, CDR2 YFSETQ. This CDR3 comprises 13 residues. The CDR3 loop reads CASSLTVTGELFF. The CDR3, as DNA: TGCGCCAGCAGCTTGACGGTAACCGGGGAGCTGTTTTTT.

The V gene is TRBV9, the J gene TRBJ2-1, with TRBD2 matching 9 bases. Germline lookup yields CDR1 SGDLS and CDR2 YYNGEE. The CDR3 runs to 15 residues. Trimming removed 0 bases from V and 9 bases from J; junction bases left unmatched: 7. CDR3 in amino acids: CASSVVIAGAVEQFF. The CDR3 DNA is TGTGCCAGCAGCGTAGTAATAGCGGGAGCAGTTGAGCAGTTCTTC.

This clone came up once. The chain combines TRBV27 with TRBJ2-1, with TRBD2 matching 13 bases. V gave up 3 bases and J gave up 6 bases; unmatched junction bases: 2. The germline V gene encodes CDR1 MNHEY and CDR2 SMNVEV (reference sequence). The CDR3 consists of 15 residues. CDR3: CASSFGLAGVNEQFF. In nucleotides, the CDR3 is TGTGCCAGCAGTTTTGGACTAGCGGGAGTCAATGAGCAGTTCTTC.

V gene TRBV18 combines with J gene TRBJ2-5; D gene uncertain. CDR3 length equals 14 residues. The germline V gene has CDR1 KGHSH and CDR2 LQKENI. Trimming pared 0 bases from V and 5 bases from J, leaving 10 bases between. CDR3: CASSPPSVHETQYF. The CDR3 DNA is TGTGCCAGCTCACCACCATCTGTACACGAGACCCAGTACTTC. Looking up the rest from reference TRBV18 and TRBJ2-5 gives the full variable domain: NAGVMQNPRHLVRRRGQEARLRCSPMKGHSHVYWYRQLPEEGLKFMVYLQKENIIDESGMPKERFSAEFPKEGPSILRIQQVVRGDSAAYFCASSPPSVHETQYFGPGTRLLVL.

The CDR3 DNA sequence: TGCAGCGTTCGGGGACAGGGGACCGGGGAGCTGTTTTTT. Translation gives CSVRGQGTGELFF. The V gene is TRBV29-1, the J gene TRBJ2-2; 10 bases line up with TRBD1. There are 13 residues in the CDR3. Germline CDR1 is SQVTM and CDR2 is ANQGSEA. V trimming: 5 bases; J trimming: 5 bases; junction bases outside the gene matches: 2.

This rearrangement joins TRBV6-1 to TRBJ2-7; 12 positions agree with TRBD2. The germline V gene has CDR1 MNHNS and CDR2 SASEGT. Unmatched junction bases numbered 3, after V lost 5 bases and J lost 4 bases. The CDR3 spans 14 residues. CDR3 nucleotides: TGTGCCAGCAGTTCGACTAGCGGGAGTTACGAGCAGTACTTC. Translating it yields CASSSTSGSYEQYF.

This chain links TRBV6-4 with TRBJ2-7, with a weak D call TRBD2 (5 bases). The CDR3 is 13 residues long. From germline, CDR1 is MRHNA and CDR2 SNTAGT. Between the trimmed V and J ends, which lost 6 bases and 2 bases, there was a span of 11 bases. The CDR3 nucleotides read TGTGCCAGCAGGCGTACGGGGACCTACGAGCAGTACTTC. Amino acid sequence: CASRRTGTYEQYF.

The chain joins TRBV5-1 to TRBJ1-6; D is perhaps TRBD1 (6 bases). CDR1 SGHRS and CDR2 YFSETQ come from the germline V gene. V was trimmed by 1 base and J by 10 bases, leaving 15 bases between them. The CDR3 sequence is 15 residues long. CDR3 nucleotide sequence: TGCGCCAGCAGCTTGAACAGGGAGCTAGGATCACCCCTCCACTTT. This translates into CASSLNRELGSPLHF. Full variable domain (missing parts from reference TRBV5-1 and TRBJ1-6): KAGVTQTPRYLIKTRGQQVTLSCSPISGHRSVSWYQQTPGQGLQFLFEYFSETQRNKGNFPGRFSGRQFSNSRSEMNVSTLELGDSALYLCASSLNRELGSPLHFGNGTRLTVT.

The rearrangement joins TRBV15 to TRBJ2-3; maybe TRBD2 (6 bases). Germline CDR1 and CDR2: LNHNV and YYDKDF (reference sequence). The ends were cut back, 5 bases at V and 5 bases at J, with 17 bases in the middle. This CDR3 region has 15 residues. CDR3 DNA sequence: TGTGCCACCAGCCCCTCTGCGGGGTTGGTAGATACGCAGTATTTT. Amino acids: CATSPSAGLVDTQYF.

V and J are TRBV28 and TRBJ2-1; no firm D call. CDR3 length equals 12 residues. The germline V gene encodes CDR1 MDHEN and CDR2 SYDVKM. Trimming stripped 3 bases from V and 8 bases from J, with 8 bases between. For the CDR3, the DNA is TGTGCCAGCAGTTTCACCGCAGATGAGCAGTTCTTC. Translation: CASSFTADEQFF.

The chain links TRBV29-1 to TRBJ2-4; the match to TRBD1 covers 8 bases. The CDR3 runs to 17 residues. Germline lookup yields CDR1 SQVTM and CDR2 ANQGSEA. V lost 2 bases and J lost 0; bases outside the gene matches: 9. In DNA form, the CDR3 reads TGCAGCGTTGAATCGGGCAGGGGGCTCTCAGCCAAAAACATTCAGTACTTC. Its translation: CSVESGRGLSAKNIQYF.

The chain combines TRBV29-1 with TRBJ1-1; D gene uncertain. Germline-derived CDR1 and CDR2 are SQVTM and ANQGSEA. This CDR3 has 13 residues. Deletions cut 5 bases from V and 4 bases from J, with 14 bases between. In DNA, the CDR3 is TGCAGCGTTAAGGACGGGAGGAGCACTGAAGCTTTCTTT. Amino acids: CSVKDGRSTEAFF.

This chain links TRBV27 with TRBJ2-3; 12 bases align to TRBD2. J was trimmed by 4 bases and V by 5 bases; bases with no gene match: 10. This CDR3 has 17 amino acids. Per the germline V gene, CDR1 is MNHEY and CDR2 is SMNVEV (reference sequence). The DNA of the CDR3 is TGTGCCAGCAGTCCGAAACCTCCTAGCGGGGGGGCAGATACGCAGTATTTT. It is translated as CASSPKPPSGGADTQYF.

This chain joins TRBV7-2 and TRBJ2-2; 14 bases are shared with TRBD2. The J segment lost 5 bases and the V segment lost 4 bases, leaving 6 bases of the junction unmatched. The germline gives CDR1 SGHTA, CDR2 FQGNSA. This CDR3 is built from 17 residues. CDR3 region: CASSSRLAGGSTGELFF. CDR3 coding DNA: TGTGCCAGCAGCTCGCGACTAGCGGGAGGGTCGACCGGGGAGCTGTTTTTT.

The chain joins TRBV5-1 to TRBJ2-7; 9 nucleotides match TRBD1. This CDR3 is built from 15 residues. The V and J ends lost 4 bases and 3 bases, in that order; junction bases with no gene match: 8. The germline CDR1 and CDR2 sequences are SGHRS and YFSETQ. The DNA of the CDR3 is TGCGCCAGCAGCCCCACCCCGGGACAGGGCTACGAGCAGTACTTC. This codes for CASSPTPGQGYEQYF.

The chain is built from TRBV28 and TRBJ2-7; 14 positions agree with TRBD2. In germline, CDR1 is MDHEN, CDR2 SYDVKM. This CDR3 has 15 amino acids. V lost 3 bases to trimming and J lost 7 bases; unmatched junction nucleotides: 5. CDR3 amino acids: CASSLGLAGVWEQYF. DNA for the CDR3: TGTGCCAGCAGTTTGGGACTAGCGGGAGTATGGGAGCAGTACTTC. Looking up the rest from reference TRBV28 and TRBJ2-7 gives the full variable domain: DVKVTQSSRYLVKRTGEKVFLECVQDMDHENMFWYRQDPGLGLRLIYFSYDVKMKEKGDIPEGYSVSREKKERFSLILESASTNQTSMYLCASSLGLAGVWEQYFGPGTRLTVT.

CDR3 amino acids: CASSAGLASTDTQYF. DNA of the CDR3: TGTGCCAGCAGTGCCGGACTAGCGAGCACAGATACGCAGTATTTT. The chain couples TRBV28 to TRBJ2-3; TRBD2 matches 9 bases. V lost 5 bases to trimming and J lost 0 bases; unmatched junction nucleotides: 3. The CDR3 is 15 residues long. Germline values: CDR1 MDHEN, CDR2 SYDVKM. Using reference TRBV28 and TRBJ2-3 for the parts outside the CDR3, the full variable domain is DVKVTQSSRYLVKRTGEKVFLECVQDMDHENMFWYRQDPGLGLRLIYFSYDVKMKEKGDIPEGYSVSREKKERFSLILESASTNQTSMYLCASSAGLASTDTQYFGPGTRLTVL.

This clone was observed once. The V and J genes are TRBV7-9 and TRBJ2-5; tentatively, D is TRBD2 (6 bases). The CDR3 is 14 amino acids. Trimming cost V 5 bases and J 1 base, with 11 bases left between them. CDR1 and CDR2 from the germline V gene are SEHNR and FQNEAQ (reference sequence). The CDR3 sequence: CASSPVGGQETQYF. Here the CDR3 DNA reads TGTGCCAGCAGCCCTGTCGGGGGCCAAGAGACCCAGTACTTC.